This entry lists 16 T cell receptor beta chains sequenced from one sample in a study of beta chain features in type 1 diabetes. Expressed TCRB transcripts were sequenced after all isolated RNA was converted to cDNA. Here immunoSEQ multiplex PCR was the method, and the copy in TCRdb shows in-frame clones only, minus some. The table has over 150,000 clones, about 13% seen once. Sample: central memory CD4+ T cells from blood. The receptors stem from a woman under 30 in good health.

This clone was detected only a few times. This rearrangement joins TRBV30 to TRBJ2-3, with D perhaps TRBD1 (6 bases). Germline-derived CDR1 and CDR2 are GTSNPN and SVGIG (reference sequence). This CDR3 region has 13 residues. The CDR3 loop is CGSFKGVTDTQYF. The CDR3 DNA follows: TGTGGTTCCTTCAAGGGGGTCACAGATACGCAGTATTTT. Full variable domain (missing parts from reference TRBV30 and TRBJ2-3): SQTIHQWPATLVQPVGSPLSLECTVEGTSNPNLYWYRQAAGRGLQLLFYSVGIGQISSEVPQNLSASRPQDRQFILSSKKLLLSDSGFYLCGSFKGVTDTQYFGPGTRLTVL.

This clone was found a few times. CDR3 amino acids: CASSQEHGANYGYTF. The DNA for the CDR3 is TGTGCCAGCAGCCAAGAACACGGAGCTAACTATGGCTACACCTTC. The chain couples TRBV14 to TRBJ1-2; D uncertain. The V gene's germline CDR1 is SGHDN and CDR2 FVKESK. There are 15 residues in the CDR3. The V end was cut by 0 bases, the J end by 0 bases, with 8 bases between.

The chain joins TRBV7-9 to TRBJ2-2; D is ambiguous. V lost 3 bases and J lost 9, with 14 bases in between. The CDR3 spans 14 residues. CDR1 SEHNR and CDR2 FQNEAQ come from the germline V gene (reference sequence). DNA of the CDR3: TGTGCCAGCAGCTTCGAGACTCCTCCTAGGGAGCTGTTTTTT. Translating gives CASSFETPPRELFF.

This clone came up a few times. The chain has TRBV14 and TRBJ2-7, with 11 bases that match TRBD2. With 3 bases clipped from V and 9 bases from J, the junction kept 4 bases outside the gene matches. CDR3 length: 13 amino acids. CDR1 and CDR2 (germline): SGHDN, FVKESK. The CDR3 loop reads CASSHTSGRGQYF. The CDR3 bases are TGTGCCAGCAGCCACACTAGCGGGAGAGGGCAGTACTTC.

This clone was found a few times. This chain uses TRBV2 with TRBJ2-1; the match to TRBD2 covers 8 bases. The CDR3 loop spans 14 amino acids. The germline CDR1 and CDR2 sequences are SNHLY and FYNNEI. V shed 4 bases and J 9 bases; nucleotides not matched to a gene: 8. The CDR3 region is CASSGGLGSSEQFF. The CDR3 nucleotides are TGTGCCAGCAGTGGGGGACTAGGCAGTAGTGAGCAGTTCTTC. Full variable domain (remainder filled in from reference TRBV2 and TRBJ2-1): EPEVTQTPSHQVTQMGQEVILRCVPISNHLYFYWYRQILGQKVEFLVSFYNNEISEKSEIFDDQFSVERPDGSNFTLKIRSTKLEDSAMYFCASSGGLGSSEQFFGPGTRLTVL.

The chain carries TRBV11-2 and TRBJ2-7; 8 bases fit TRBD2. Germline CDR1 SGHAT, CDR2 FQNNGV. After removal of 5 bases from V and 8 bases from J, the junction contained 8 bases not matched to a gene. CDR3 length equals 13 residues. As DNA, the CDR3 is TGTGCCAGCAGCCCACAGACTAGCGACAAGCAGTACTTC. Encoded protein: CASSPQTSDKQYF.

This clone turned up a few times. This chain uses TRBV11-1 with TRBJ2-7; TRBD1 matches at 7 bases. J lost 5 bases, V lost 5 bases, and 3 bases had no gene match. The CDR3 sequence is 12 residues long. Germline CDR1 reads SGHAT; CDR2 reads FQDESV (reference sequence). Here the CDR3 DNA reads TGTGCCAGCAGCCCAGACAGGGACGAGCAGTACTTC. It codes for CASSPDRDEQYF.

This chain joins TRBV4-3 and TRBJ2-1, with TRBD2 as a possible D gene (5 bases). Germline V lookup: CDR1 LGHNA, CDR2 YSLEER. Trimming took off 2 bases at V and 0 bases at J, with 8 bases between the two ends. This CDR3 is 15 amino acids long. The CDR3 reads CASSQQRFSYNEQFF. CDR3 coding DNA: TGCGCCAGCAGCCAACAGCGGTTCTCCTACAATGAGCAGTTCTTC.

The CDR3 sequence: CAWSWRQNTGELFF. The CDR3 DNA reads as TGTGCCTGGAGTTGGCGGCAGAACACCGGGGAGCTGTTTTTT. The J gene is TRBJ2-2, the V gene TRBV30; D remains unclear. The CDR3 runs to 14 residues. V was shortened by 2 bases and J by 1 base, with 8 bases between the two germline ends. Germline values: CDR1 GTSNPN, CDR2 SVGIG (reference sequence).

This clone was seen more than once but under ten times. The CDR3 loop reads CASSLATGGMDTQYF. CDR3 nucleotide sequence: TGCGCCAGCAGCTTGGCCACAGGGGGCATGGATACGCAGTATTTT. The chain joins TRBV5-1 to TRBJ2-3; 9 bases are shared with TRBD1. This CDR3 is 15 amino acids long. In germline, CDR1 is SGHRS, CDR2 YFSETQ. After removal of 0 bases from V and 6 bases from J, the junction contained 5 bases not matched to a gene.

The chain combines TRBV15 with TRBJ2-1, with D hard to call. This CDR3 is built from 16 residues. Per germline, CDR1 LNHNV and CDR2 YYDKDF (reference sequence). With 0 bases removed from V and 8 bases from J, the gap between germline ends came to 17 bases. CDR3 DNA: TGTGCCACCAGCAGAGATCGACCTTCCCCTGGGCATGAGCAGTTCTTC. Protein product: CATSRDRPSPGHEQFF.

The chain uses TRBV5-1 and TRBJ1-1; no definite D call. This CDR3 region has 15 residues. Germline lookup yields CDR1 SGHRS and CDR2 YFSETQ. V was cut by 0 bases and J by 6 bases, with 15 bases left in between. CDR3 residues: CASSLVSRGGSEAFF. DNA of the CDR3: TGCGCCAGCAGCTTGGTTTCTCGGGGTGGCTCTGAAGCTTTCTTT.

The sample holds a few counts of this clone. V gene TRBV7-3 combines with J gene TRBJ2-1; 7 bases map to TRBD2. Germline CDR1 is SGHTA and CDR2 is FQGTGA. Unmatched junction bases numbered 14, after V lost 5 bases and J lost 4 bases. The length of the CDR3 is 17 residues. The CDR3 reads CASSPTTGTTNYNEQFF. CDR3 DNA: TGTGCCAGCAGCCCCACGACCGGGACTACAAATTACAATGAGCAGTTCTTC.

This clone was observed a few times. The genes are TRBV7-9 and TRBJ1-1; 9 bases are a match to TRBD1. Germline CDR1 is SEHNR and CDR2 is FQNEAQ (reference sequence). The length of the CDR3 is 14 residues. Trimming took 5 bases from V and 4 from J; bases not matched to a gene: 5. The CDR3 loop reads CASSTRQGGTEAFF. The CDR3 DNA follows: TGTGCCAGCAGCACCAGACAGGGGGGCACTGAAGCTTTCTTT. The whole variable domain, remainder taken from reference TRBV7-9 and TRBJ1-1, is DTGVSQNPRHKITKRGQNVTFRCDPISEHNRLYWYRQTLGQGPEFLTYFQNEAQLEKSRLLSDRFSAERPKGSFSTLEIQRTEQGDSAMYLCASSTRQGGTEAFFGQGTRLTVV.

This clone has only a few counts. The chain carries TRBV30 and TRBJ2-5, with 12 bases aligning to TRBD1. Trimming removed 8 bases from V and 9 bases from J; junction bases left unmatched: 10. This CDR3 comprises 13 residues. Germline CDR1 and CDR2: GTSNPN and SVGIG (reference sequence). CDR3 nucleotide sequence: TGTGCCCGCCACGCCGGGACAGGGGGCCCCCAGTACTTC. It codes for CARHAGTGGPQYF.

The chain couples TRBV7-2 to TRBJ2-1; TRBD1 aligns across 8 bases. The germline V gene encodes CDR1 SGHTA and CDR2 FQGNSA. The V gene end was trimmed by 5 bases and the J gene end by 5 bases; junction bases not matched to a gene: 11. The CDR3 loop spans 16 amino acids. The CDR3 DNA reads as TGTGCCAGCAGCGCCCAAACAGGGGGTCATAACAATGAGCAGTTCTTC. Amino acid sequence: CASSAQTGGHNNEQFF.